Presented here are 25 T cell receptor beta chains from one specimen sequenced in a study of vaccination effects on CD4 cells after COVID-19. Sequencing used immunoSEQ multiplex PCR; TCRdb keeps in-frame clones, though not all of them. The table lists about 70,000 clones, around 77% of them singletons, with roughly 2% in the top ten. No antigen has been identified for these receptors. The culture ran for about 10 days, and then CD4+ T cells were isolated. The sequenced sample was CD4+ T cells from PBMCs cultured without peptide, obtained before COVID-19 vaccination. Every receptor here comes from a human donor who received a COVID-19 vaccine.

CDR3 DNA: TGTGCCAGCTCAGAGGGACCGAACTACGAGCAGTACGTC. Its protein product is CASSEGPNYEQYV. The J gene is TRBJ2-7, the V gene TRBV18; D may match TRBD1 or TRBD2 (5 bases each). Germline loops: CDR1 KGHSH, CDR2 LQKENI. The germline V and J ends were trimmed by 5 bases and 3 bases, with 11 bases remaining between them. The CDR3 contains 13 residues.

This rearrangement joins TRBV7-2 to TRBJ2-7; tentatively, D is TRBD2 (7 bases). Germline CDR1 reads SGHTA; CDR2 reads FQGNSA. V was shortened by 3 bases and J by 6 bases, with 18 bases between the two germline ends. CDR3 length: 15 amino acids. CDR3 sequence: CASSLRGGWDGEQYV. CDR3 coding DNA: TGTGCCAGCAGCTTGAGGGGGGGCTGGGACGGCGAGCAGTACGTC.

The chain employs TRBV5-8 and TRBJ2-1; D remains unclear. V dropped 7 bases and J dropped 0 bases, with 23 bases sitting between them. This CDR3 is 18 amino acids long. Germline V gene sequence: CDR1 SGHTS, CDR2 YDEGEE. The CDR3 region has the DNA TGTGCCAGCCCATCATCTCTGGCCGTCCCGAGCTCCTACAATGAGCAGTTCTTC. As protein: CASPSSLAVPSSYNEQFF. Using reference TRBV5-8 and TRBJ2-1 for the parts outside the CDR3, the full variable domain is EAGVTQSPTHLIKTRGQQATLRCSPISGHTSVYWYQQALGLGLQFLLWYDEGEERNRGNFPPRFSGRQFPNYSSELNVNALELEDSALYLCASPSSLAVPSSYNEQFFGPGTRLTVL.

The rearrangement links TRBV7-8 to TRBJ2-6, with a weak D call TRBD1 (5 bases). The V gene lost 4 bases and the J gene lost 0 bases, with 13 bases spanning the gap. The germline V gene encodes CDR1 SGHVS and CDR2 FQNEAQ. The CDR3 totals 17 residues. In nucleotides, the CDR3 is TGTGCCAGCAGCTCTCCGACAGCCTCCTCTGGGGCCAACGTCCTGACTTTC. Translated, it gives CASSSPTASSGANVLTF.

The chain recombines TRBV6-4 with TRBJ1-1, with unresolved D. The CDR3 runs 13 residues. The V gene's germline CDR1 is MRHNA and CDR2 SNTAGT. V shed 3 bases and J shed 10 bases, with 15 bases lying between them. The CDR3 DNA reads TGTGCCAGCAGTGATTCGAGGGTAGGAGTAGCTTTCTTT. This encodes CASSDSRVGVAFF.

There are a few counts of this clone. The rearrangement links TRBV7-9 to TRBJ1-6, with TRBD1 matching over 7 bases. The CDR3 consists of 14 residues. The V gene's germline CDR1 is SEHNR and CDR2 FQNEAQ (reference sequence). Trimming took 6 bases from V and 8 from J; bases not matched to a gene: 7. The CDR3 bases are TGTGCCAGCAGTCTCGACAGGGTGGATTCACCCCTCCACTTT. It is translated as CASSLDRVDSPLHF.

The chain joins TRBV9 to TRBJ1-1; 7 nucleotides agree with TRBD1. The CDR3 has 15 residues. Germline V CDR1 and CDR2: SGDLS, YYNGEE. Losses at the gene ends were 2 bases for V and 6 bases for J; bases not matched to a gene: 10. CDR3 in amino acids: CASSVDRFAGAEAFF. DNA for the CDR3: TGTGCCAGCAGCGTGGACAGGTTCGCGGGGGCTGAAGCTTTCTTT.

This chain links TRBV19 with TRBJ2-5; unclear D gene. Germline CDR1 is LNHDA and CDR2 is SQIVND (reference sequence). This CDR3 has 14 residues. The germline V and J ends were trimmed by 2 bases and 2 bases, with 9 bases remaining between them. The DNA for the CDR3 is TGTGCCAGTAGTATAAGGCGCCAGCAAGAGACCCAGTACTTC. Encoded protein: CASSIRRQQETQYF.

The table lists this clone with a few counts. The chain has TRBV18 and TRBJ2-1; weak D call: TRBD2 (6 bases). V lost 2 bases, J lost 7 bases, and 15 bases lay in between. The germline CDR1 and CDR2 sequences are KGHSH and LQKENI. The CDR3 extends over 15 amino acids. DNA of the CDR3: TGTGCCAGCTCACCAAAGGTGGCAGGGAGGAATGAGCAGTTCTTC. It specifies CASSPKVAGRNEQFF.

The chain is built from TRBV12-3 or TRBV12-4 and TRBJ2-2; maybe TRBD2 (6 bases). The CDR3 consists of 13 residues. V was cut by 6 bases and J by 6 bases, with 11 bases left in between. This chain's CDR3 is CASRRAGSGELFF. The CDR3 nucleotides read TGTGCCAGCAGGCGGGCGGGATCCGGGGAGCTGTTTTTT.

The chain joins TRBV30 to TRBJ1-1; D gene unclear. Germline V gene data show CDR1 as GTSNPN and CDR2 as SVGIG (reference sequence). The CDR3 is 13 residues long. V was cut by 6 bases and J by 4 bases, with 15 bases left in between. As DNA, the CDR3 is TGTGCCTGTAACTCAGGTTCTGGCACTGAAGCTTTCTTT. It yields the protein CACNSGSGTEAFF.

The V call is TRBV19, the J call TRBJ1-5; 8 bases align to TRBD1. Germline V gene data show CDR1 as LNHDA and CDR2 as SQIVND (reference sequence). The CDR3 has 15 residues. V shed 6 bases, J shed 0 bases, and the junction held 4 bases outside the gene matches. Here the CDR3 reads CASRTGGYSNQPQHF. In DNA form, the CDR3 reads TGTGCCAGTAGAACAGGGGGTTATAGCAATCAGCCCCAGCATTTT.

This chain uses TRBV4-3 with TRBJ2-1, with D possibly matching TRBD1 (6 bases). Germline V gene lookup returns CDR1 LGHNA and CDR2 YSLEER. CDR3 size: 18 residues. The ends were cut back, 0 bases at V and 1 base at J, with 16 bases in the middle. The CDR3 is CASSQDPPTGISYNEQFF. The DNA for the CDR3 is TGCGCCAGCAGCCAAGATCCCCCCACAGGGATTTCCTACAATGAGCAGTTCTTC.

The CDR3 DNA is TGTGCCAGCAGCCTACGGACAGGGGTCGGCTACACCTTC. Its translation is CASSLRTGVGYTF. The chain joins TRBV5-4 to TRBJ1-2; 9 nucleotides match TRBD1. Germline CDR1 SGHNT, CDR2 YYREEE (reference sequence). This CDR3 is built from 13 residues. The ends lost 4 bases at V and 8 bases at J; junction bases unmatched: 6.

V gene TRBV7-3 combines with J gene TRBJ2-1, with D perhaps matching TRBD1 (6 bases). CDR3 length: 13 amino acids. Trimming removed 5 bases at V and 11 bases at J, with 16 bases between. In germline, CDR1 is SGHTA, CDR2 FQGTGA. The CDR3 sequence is CASSQTLDRQQFF. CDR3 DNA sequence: TGTGCCAGCAGCCAAACCTTGGACAGACAGCAGTTCTTC.

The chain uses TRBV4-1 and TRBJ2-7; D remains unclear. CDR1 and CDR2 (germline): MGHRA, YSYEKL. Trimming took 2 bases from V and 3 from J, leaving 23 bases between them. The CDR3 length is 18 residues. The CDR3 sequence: CASSQYVPSKKDLYEQYV. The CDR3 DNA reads TGCGCCAGCAGCCAATATGTTCCGAGTAAAAAGGACCTCTACGAGCAGTACGTC.

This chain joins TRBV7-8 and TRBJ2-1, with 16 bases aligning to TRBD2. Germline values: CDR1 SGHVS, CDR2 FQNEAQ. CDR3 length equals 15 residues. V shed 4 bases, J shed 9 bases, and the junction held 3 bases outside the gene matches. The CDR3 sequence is CASSSGLAGGGEQFF. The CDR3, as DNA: TGTGCCAGCAGCTCGGGACTAGCGGGGGGGGGTGAGCAGTTCTTC. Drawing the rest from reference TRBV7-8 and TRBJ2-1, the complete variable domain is GAGVSQSPRYKVAKRGQDVALRCDPISGHVSLFWYQQALGQGPEFLTYFQNEAQLDKSGLPSDRFFAERPEGSVSTLKIQRTQQEDSAVYLCASSSGLAGGGEQFFGPGTRLTVL.

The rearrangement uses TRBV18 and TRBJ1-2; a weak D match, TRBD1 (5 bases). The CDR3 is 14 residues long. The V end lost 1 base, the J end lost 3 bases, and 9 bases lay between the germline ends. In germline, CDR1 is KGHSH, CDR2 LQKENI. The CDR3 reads CASSPQGRDYGYTF. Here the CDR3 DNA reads TGTGCCAGCTCACCACAGGGCAGGGACTATGGCTACACCTTC.

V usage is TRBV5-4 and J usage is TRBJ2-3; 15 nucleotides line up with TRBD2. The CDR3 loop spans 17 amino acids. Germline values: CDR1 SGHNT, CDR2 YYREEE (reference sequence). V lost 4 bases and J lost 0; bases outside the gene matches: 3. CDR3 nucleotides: TGTGCCAGCAGCGAGGGACTAGCGGGGGGTAGCACAGATACGCAGTATTTT. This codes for CASSEGLAGGSTDTQYF.

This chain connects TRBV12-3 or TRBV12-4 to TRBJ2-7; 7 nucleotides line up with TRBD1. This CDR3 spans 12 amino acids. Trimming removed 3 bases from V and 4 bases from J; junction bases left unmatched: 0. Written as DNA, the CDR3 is TGTGCCAGCAGTTTGACAGGGTACGAGCAGTACGTC. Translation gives CASSLTGYEQYV.

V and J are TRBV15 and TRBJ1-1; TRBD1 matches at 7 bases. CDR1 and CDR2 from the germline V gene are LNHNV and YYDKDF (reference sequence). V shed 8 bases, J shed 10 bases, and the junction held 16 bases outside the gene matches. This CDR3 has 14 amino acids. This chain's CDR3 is CATSIRDSESVAFF. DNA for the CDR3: TGTGCCACCTCTATCCGGGACAGCGAATCCGTAGCTTTCTTT.

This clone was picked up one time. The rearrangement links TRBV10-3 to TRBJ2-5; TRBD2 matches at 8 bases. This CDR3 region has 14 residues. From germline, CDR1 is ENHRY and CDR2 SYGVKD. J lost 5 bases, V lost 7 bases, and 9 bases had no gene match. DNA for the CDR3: TGTGCCATCAACCAAGATAGCGGGGTGGAGACCCAGTACTTC. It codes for CAINQDSGVETQYF.

CDR3 sequence reads: CASTVGQGAQAFF. The DNA of the CDR3 is TGTGCCAGCACCGTTGGACAGGGTGCTCAAGCTTTCTTT. This chain connects TRBV6-5 to TRBJ1-1; 8 bases fit TRBD1. The CDR3 loop spans 13 amino acids. J gave up 9 bases and V 7 bases, and 10 bases lay outside the gene matches. The germline gives CDR1 MNHEY, CDR2 SVGAGI.

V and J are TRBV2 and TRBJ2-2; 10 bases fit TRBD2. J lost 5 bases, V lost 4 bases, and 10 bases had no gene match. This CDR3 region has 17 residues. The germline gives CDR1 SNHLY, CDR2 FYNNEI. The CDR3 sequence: CASSAFQSGGETGELFF. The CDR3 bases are TGTGCCAGCAGTGCCTTTCAAAGCGGGGGGGAGACCGGGGAGCTGTTTTTT.

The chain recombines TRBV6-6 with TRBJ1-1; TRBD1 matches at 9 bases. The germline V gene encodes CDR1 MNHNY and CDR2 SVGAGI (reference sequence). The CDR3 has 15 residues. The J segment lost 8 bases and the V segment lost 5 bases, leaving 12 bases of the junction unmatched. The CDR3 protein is CASSLLGQGRAEAFF. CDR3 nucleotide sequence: TGTGCCAGCAGTCTACTGGGACAGGGCCGGGCGGAAGCTTTCTTT.